Below, 30 T cell receptor beta chains from the same sample are listed, as sequenced in a study of beta chain features in type 1 diabetes. These receptors' antigens are unknown. The sequenced template was cDNA made from the entire isolated RNA. TCRdb's table, derived via immunoSEQ multiplex PCR, lists solely in-frame clones and lacks some. The sample holds more than 95,000 clones; about 26% are singletons and the top ten take roughly 0.58%. Study-level findings and limits: The study found moderately but significantly shorter TCRB CDR3s in all four CD4+ subsets of Type 1 diabetes patients.

Sequenced sample: central memory CD4+ T cells from blood. The receptors were sampled from a woman between 18 and 29 years old with type 1 diabetes.

This clone was seen a handful of times. This rearrangement joins TRBV27 to TRBJ1-2, with a tentative D call TRBD1 (5 bases). The CDR3 runs to 14 residues. Germline V lookup: CDR1 MNHEY, CDR2 SMNVEV (reference sequence). V lost 6 bases to trimming and J lost 1 base, with 12 bases between them. The CDR3 DNA follows: TGTGCCAGCAGGTCGGCACAGGTTAACTATGGCTACACCTTC. As protein: CASRSAQVNYGYTF.

The chain carries TRBV6-6 and TRBJ2-3, with 9 bases lining up with TRBD2. Germline-derived CDR1 and CDR2 are MNHNY and SVGAGI (reference sequence). CDR3 length: 15 residues. The J segment lost 7 bases and the V segment lost 2 bases, leaving 7 bases of the junction unmatched. The CDR3 sequence: CASSYGLAGLNTQYF. The CDR3 region has the DNA TGTGCCAGCAGTTACGGCCTAGCGGGATTAAATACGCAGTATTTT.

The J gene is TRBJ2-3, the V gene TRBV21-1; the table's D call of TRBD2 was not tested on the DNA. TRBV21-1 is noted as a pseudogene. The CDR3 covers 18 residues. CDR3 in amino acids: CASSKVLRTPSCTDTQYF. The CDR3, as DNA: TGTGCCAGCAGCAAAGTATTAAGGACTCCATCCTGCACAGATACGCAGTATTTT.

The chain combines TRBV27 with TRBJ2-5; 7 bases map to TRBD1. The end of the DNA fits TRBJ2-7 better, so the J call may be wrong. CDR3 size: 14 residues. Germline V gives CDR1 MNHEY, CDR2 SMNVEV (reference sequence). This CDR3 reads CASSFGDRDYEQYF. The CDR3 DNA reads TGTGCCAGCAGTTTTGGGGACAGAGACTACGAGCAGTACTTC.

The chain is built from TRBV4-1 and TRBJ1-2, with D perhaps TRBD1 (6 bases). The CDR3 length is 16 residues. In germline, CDR1 is MGHRA, CDR2 YSYEKL. V shed 4 bases and J shed 1 base, with 16 bases lying between them. CDR3 bases: TGCGCCAGCAGCCCACCCGGGACACAACTTAACTATGGCTACACCTTC. Its translation is CASSPPGTQLNYGYTF.

The chain joins TRBV14 to TRBJ2-7, with a tentative D call TRBD2 (6 bases). The CDR3 covers 18 residues. V shed 1 base and J shed 5 bases, with 24 bases lying between them. Germline CDR1 is SGHDN and CDR2 is FVKESK. CDR3: CASSQVFWTKHTVDEQYV. CDR3 coding DNA: TGTGCCAGCAGCCAAGTTTTCTGGACTAAGCATACCGTGGACGAGCAGTACGTC.

V gene TRBV30 combines with J gene TRBJ1-5; a possible D gene is TRBD1 (5 bases). The germline gives CDR1 GTSNPN, CDR2 SVGIG (reference sequence). This CDR3 contains 13 residues. V lost 2 bases, J lost 4 bases, and 9 bases lay in between. The CDR3 bases are TGTGCCTGGAGTCCGGGGGAGAATCAGCCCCAGCATTTT. Translation: CAWSPGENQPQHF. Filled out from reference TRBV30 and TRBJ1-5, the complete variable domain reads SQTIHQWPATLVQPVGSPLSLECTVEGTSNPNLYWYRQAAGRGLQLLFYSVGIGQISSEVPQNLSASRPQDRQFILSSKKLLLSDSGFYLCAWSPGENQPQHFGDGTRLSIL.

There are a few counts of this clone. The rearrangement links TRBV7-2 to TRBJ2-3, with 7 positions matching TRBD1. This CDR3 is built from 14 residues. Germline CDR1 is SGHTA and CDR2 is FQGNSA. V lost 5 bases, J lost 4 bases, and 6 bases stayed unmatched. The CDR3 sequence: CASSRQGVADTQYF. In DNA form, the CDR3 reads TGTGCCAGCAGCCGACAGGGAGTGGCAGATACGCAGTATTTT.

This clone was seen only a few times. The V gene is TRBV29-1, the J gene TRBJ1-2; D is possibly TRBD1 (5 bases). The ends were cut back, 1 base at V and 3 bases at J, with 12 bases in the middle. The CDR3 totals 14 residues. In germline, CDR1 is SQVTM, CDR2 ANQGSEA. The DNA of the CDR3 is TGCAGCGTTGAAGGTCGTGGCAGGGACTATGGCTACACCTTC. It is translated as CSVEGRGRDYGYTF.

The chain recombines TRBV15 with TRBJ1-1, with D perhaps TRBD1 (5 bases). Trimming stripped 5 bases from V and 6 bases from J, with 16 bases between. The V gene's germline CDR1 is LNHNV and CDR2 YYDKDF (reference sequence). The CDR3 extends over 14 amino acids. CDR3 amino acids: CATSPAGGRPEAFF. As DNA, the CDR3 is TGTGCCACCAGCCCAGCGGGGGGGAGGCCTGAAGCTTTCTTT.

The rearrangement links TRBV2 to TRBJ2-7; TRBD2 is a possible D gene (5 bases). Germline CDR1 and CDR2: SNHLY and FYNNEI. CDR3 length: 11 residues. Trimming took 6 bases from V and 3 from J, leaving 6 bases between them. The DNA for the CDR3 is TGTGCCAGCAGGGCGGGCTACGAGCAGTACGTC. This codes for CASRAGYEQYV.

V and J are TRBV5-5 and TRBJ2-5; 8 positions match TRBD2. The CDR3 extends over 15 amino acids. After removal of 1 base from V and 4 bases from J, the junction contained 6 bases not matched to a gene. Germline CDR1 SGHKS, CDR2 YYEKEE (reference sequence). The CDR3 loop reads CASSLLAGKLETQYF. The CDR3 coding sequence is TGTGCCAGCAGCTTGTTAGCGGGAAAGCTAGAGACCCAGTACTTC. The complete variable domain, with remaining parts taken from reference TRBV5-5 and TRBJ2-5, reads DAGVTQSPTHLIKTRGQQVTLRCSPISGHKSVSWYQQVLGQGPQFIFQYYEKEERGRGNFPDRFSARQFPNYSSELNVNALLLGDSALYLCASSLLAGKLETQYFGPGTRLLVL.

This clone was detected only a few times. J is TRBJ2-7 and V is TRBV11-3; 7 nucleotides agree with TRBD1. The length of the CDR3 is 14 residues. Germline CDR1 is SGHNT and CDR2 is YENEEA. Germline trimming cut 1 base from V and 5 bases from J; bases unmatched to any gene: 5. CDR3 nucleotides: TGTGCCAGCAGCTTAGGACTCGGGACAGACGAGCAGTACTTC. Translating it yields CASSLGLGTDEQYF. The complete variable domain, with remaining parts taken from reference TRBV11-3 and TRBJ2-7, reads EAGVVQSPRYKIIEKKQPVAFWCNPISGHNTLYWYLQNLGQGPELLIRYENEEAVDDSQLPKDRFSAERLKGVDSTLKIQPAELGDSAVYLCASSLGLGTDEQYFGPGTRLTVT.

The CDR3 nucleotides read TGTGCCAGTACCAAAGGGAGGGGGAGACCTAACACTGAAGCTTTCTTT. The encoded protein is CASTKGRGRPNTEAFF. This rearrangement joins TRBV19 to TRBJ1-1; D might be TRBD1 (6 bases). CDR1 is LNHDA and CDR2 is SQIVND in the germline V gene (reference sequence). With 7 bases removed from V and 2 bases from J, the gap between germline ends came to 20 bases. The CDR3 contains 16 residues.

This clone was found a few times. J is TRBJ2-6 and V is TRBV30; D may be TRBD2 (5 bases). The CDR3 extends over 13 amino acids. Germline CDR1 reads GTSNPN; CDR2 reads SVGIG (reference sequence). V lost 4 bases to trimming and J lost 8 bases, with 12 bases between them. The CDR3 here is CAWTSGPPNVLTF. The CDR3 DNA reads TGTGCCTGGACGAGCGGACCCCCCAACGTCCTGACTTTC. Using reference TRBV30 and TRBJ2-6 for the parts outside the CDR3, the full variable domain is SQTIHQWPATLVQPVGSPLSLECTVEGTSNPNLYWYRQAAGRGLQLLFYSVGIGQISSEVPQNLSASRPQDRQFILSSKKLLLSDSGFYLCAWTSGPPNVLTFGAGSRLTVL.

This clone was detected a few times. V gene TRBV2 combines with J gene TRBJ2-1, with TRBD1 matching over 8 bases. The germline CDR1 and CDR2 sequences are SNHLY and FYNNEI. The CDR3 length is 14 residues. With V trimmed by 6 bases and J by 5 bases, 6 bases remained unmatched. The CDR3 nucleotides are TGTGCCAGCAGGATGGGACAGGTTAACAATGAGCAGTTCTTC. Protein: CASRMGQVNNEQFF.

This clone was seen ten or more times. The rearrangement links TRBV25-1 to TRBJ1-1; D not resolved. This CDR3 region has 13 residues. Trimming took 6 bases from V and 1 from J, leaving 9 bases between them. Germline CDR1 is MGHDK and CDR2 is SYGVNS. Written as DNA, the CDR3 is TGTGCCAGCAGGTTCTCAGAGAACACTGAAGCTTTCTTT. The encoded protein is CASRFSENTEAFF.

The chain uses TRBV7-2 and TRBJ2-3, with D unresolved. Germline V lookup: CDR1 SGHTA, CDR2 FQGNSA. This CDR3 is built from 13 residues. The V end was cut by 1 base, the J end by 6 bases, with 8 bases between. The CDR3 reads CASSLGRSDTQYF. CDR3 DNA sequence: TGTGCCAGCAGCTTAGGGCGGTCGGATACGCAGTATTTT.

The V and J genes are TRBV4-1 and TRBJ1-3; 7 bases map to TRBD1. V shed 4 bases and J 8 bases; nucleotides not matched to a gene: 8. This CDR3 comprises 14 residues. The germline gives CDR1 MGHRA, CDR2 YSYEKL. The CDR3 DNA sequence: TGCGCCAGCAGCCGAGGGGGCGCCGGGGACACCATATATTTT. Protein: CASSRGGAGDTIYF.

V usage is TRBV27 and J usage is TRBJ1-4, with D possibly TRBD1 on 5 matching bases. Germline-derived CDR1 and CDR2 are MNHEY and SMNVEV (reference sequence). The CDR3 sequence is 15 residues long. Trimming stripped 4 bases from V and 2 bases from J, with 11 bases between. The CDR3 is CASSWEGSTNEKLFF. As DNA, the CDR3 is TGTGCCAGCAGTTGGGAGGGGAGCACTAATGAAAAACTGTTTTTT. Full variable domain (remainder filled in from reference TRBV27 and TRBJ1-4): EAQVTQNPRYLITVTGKKLTVTCSQNMNHEYMSWYRQDPGLGLRQIYYSMNVEVTDKGDVPEGYKVSRKEKRNFPLILESPSPNQTSLYFCASSWEGSTNEKLFFGSGTQLSVL.

The chain's CDR3 is CASSWDRGRDEAFF. The CDR3 DNA is TGTGCCAGCAGTTGGGACAGGGGGCGTGATGAAGCTTTCTTT. This rearrangement joins TRBV6-6 to TRBJ1-1; 12 positions match TRBD1. Per germline, CDR1 MNHNY and CDR2 SVGAGI (reference sequence). With 4 bases clipped from V and 7 bases from J, the junction kept 4 bases outside the gene matches. CDR3 length: 14 amino acids.

This clone has more than one count but fewer than ten. This chain connects TRBV5-4 to TRBJ2-5, with 9 bases matching TRBD2. The germline V gene encodes CDR1 SGHNT and CDR2 YYREEE (reference sequence). V lost 3 bases and J lost 1; bases outside the gene matches: 10. The CDR3 length is 17 residues. In DNA form, the CDR3 reads TGTGCCAGCAGCTCGGGGGGGTCTAGCGGGGTCCAAGAGACCCAGTACTTC. Residues: CASSSGGSSGVQETQYF.

The chain employs TRBV4-2 and TRBJ2-7, with TRBD2 as a possible D gene (5 bases). The CDR3 length is 16 residues. Trimming removed 3 bases at V and 6 bases at J, with 21 bases between. In germline, CDR1 is LGHNA, CDR2 YNFKEQ. Here the CDR3 DNA reads TGTGCCAGCAGCCAGACGGGCGGGCACAAAGGGCTCGAGCAGTACTTC. Protein sequence: CASSQTGGHKGLEQYF.

The chain joins TRBV2 to TRBJ2-1, with a possible D match to TRBD2 (6 bases). Between the trimmed V and J ends, which lost 6 bases and 6 bases, there was a span of 18 bases. The germline V gene encodes CDR1 SNHLY and CDR2 FYNNEI. CDR3 length: 15 amino acids. CDR3 loop: CASRATRGGPNEQFF. The CDR3, as DNA: TGTGCCAGCAGGGCGACTAGAGGAGGGCCCAATGAGCAGTTCTTC.

The J gene is TRBJ2-3, the V gene TRBV7-3; the D gene is possibly TRBD1 (5 bases). Trimming removed 5 bases from V and 8 bases from J, with 11 bases in between. Germline CDR1 SGHTA, CDR2 FQGTGA. The CDR3 totals 12 residues. In DNA, the CDR3 is TGTGCCAGCAGCAGGAACCAGGGTACGCAGTATTTT. Residues: CASSRNQGTQYF.

There are a few counts of this clone. The rearrangement uses TRBV6-6 and TRBJ1-1; D unclear. The CDR3 has 11 amino acids. V was cut by 6 bases and J by 8 bases, with 10 bases left in between. Germline values: CDR1 MNHNY, CDR2 SVGAGI (reference sequence). The CDR3: CASSRREEAFF. The CDR3, as DNA: TGTGCCAGCAGCAGACGGGAAGAAGCTTTCTTT.

The chain recombines TRBV14 with TRBJ1-2; the match to TRBD1 covers 8 bases. Per the germline V gene, CDR1 is SGHDN and CDR2 is FVKESK. The CDR3 loop spans 17 amino acids. J gave up 3 bases and V 1 base, and 10 bases lay outside the gene matches. CDR3 nucleotide sequence: TGTGCCAGCAGCCAAGTAGGAAGACAGGGGACCTACTATGGCTACACCTTC. Its translation: CASSQVGRQGTYYGYTF.

This clone has ten or more counts. CDR3 sequence: CASSLDQARGYTF. The CDR3 DNA is TGTGCCAGCAGCTTAGACCAAGCACGAGGCTACACCTTC. The gene calls are TRBV7-2 and TRBJ1-2; D is unresolved. In germline, CDR1 is SGHTA, CDR2 FQGNSA. The length of the CDR3 is 13 residues. With 1 base removed from V and 8 bases from J, the gap between germline ends came to 11 bases.

This clone appeared a few times. V gene TRBV30 combines with J gene TRBJ1-2; D may be TRBD1 (5 bases). This CDR3 region has 14 residues. Germline V lookup: CDR1 GTSNPN, CDR2 SVGIG (reference sequence). V was clipped by 3 bases and J by 3 bases, with 14 bases between them. The CDR3: CAWRGKGIYYGYTF. In DNA, the CDR3 is TGTGCCTGGAGAGGCAAGGGGATATACTATGGCTACACCTTC. Drawing the rest from reference TRBV30 and TRBJ1-2, the complete variable domain is SQTIHQWPATLVQPVGSPLSLECTVEGTSNPNLYWYRQAAGRGLQLLFYSVGIGQISSEVPQNLSASRPQDRQFILSSKKLLLSDSGFYLCAWRGKGIYYGYTFGSGTRLTVV.

The sample holds one count of this clone. V is TRBV30 and J is TRBJ2-3, with 11 bases aligning to TRBD1. Germline assignment: CDR1 GTSNPN and CDR2 SVGIG (reference sequence). The junction had 7 bases not matched to a gene; V was cut back by 5 bases and J by 3 bases. This CDR3 comprises 15 residues. The DNA for the CDR3 is TGTGCCTGGGGACAGGGGGCTATAGGTACAGATACGCAGTATTTT. Residues: CAWGQGAIGTDTQYF.